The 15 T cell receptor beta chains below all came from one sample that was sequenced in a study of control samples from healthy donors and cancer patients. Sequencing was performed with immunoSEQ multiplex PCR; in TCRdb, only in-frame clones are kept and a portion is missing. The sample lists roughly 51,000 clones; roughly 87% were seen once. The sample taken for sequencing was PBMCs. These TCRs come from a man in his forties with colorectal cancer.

This chain's CDR3 is CASSPGTGDNEQYF. DNA of the CDR3: TGTGCCAGCTCACCGGGGACAGGAGATAACGAGCAGTACTTC. The rearrangement uses TRBV18 and TRBJ2-7; TRBD1 agrees at 8 bases. V was pared by 3 bases and J by 5 bases, with 6 bases of the junction left unmatched. Germline CDR1 and CDR2: KGHSH and LQKENI. This CDR3 is built from 14 residues.

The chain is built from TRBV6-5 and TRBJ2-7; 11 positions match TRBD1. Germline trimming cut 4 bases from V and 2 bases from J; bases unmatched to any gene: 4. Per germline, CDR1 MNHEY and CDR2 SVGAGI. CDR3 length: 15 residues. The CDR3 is CASSSRTGGPYEQYF. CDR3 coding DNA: TGTGCCAGCAGTTCCAGGACAGGGGGCCCCTACGAGCAGTACTTC.

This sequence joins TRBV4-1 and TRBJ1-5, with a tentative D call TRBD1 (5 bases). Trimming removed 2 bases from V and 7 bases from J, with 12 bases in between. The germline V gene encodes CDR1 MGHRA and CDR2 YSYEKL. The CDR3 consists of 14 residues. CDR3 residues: CASSQQVQGQPQHF. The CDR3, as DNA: TGCGCCAGCAGCCAACAGGTGCAGGGCCAGCCCCAGCATTTT.

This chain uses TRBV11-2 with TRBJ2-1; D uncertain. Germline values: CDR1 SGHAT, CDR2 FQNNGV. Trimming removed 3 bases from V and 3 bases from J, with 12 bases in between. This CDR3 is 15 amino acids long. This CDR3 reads CASSLSSTNYNEQFF. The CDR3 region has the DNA TGTGCCAGCAGCTTGTCCTCAACGAACTACAATGAGCAGTTCTTC.

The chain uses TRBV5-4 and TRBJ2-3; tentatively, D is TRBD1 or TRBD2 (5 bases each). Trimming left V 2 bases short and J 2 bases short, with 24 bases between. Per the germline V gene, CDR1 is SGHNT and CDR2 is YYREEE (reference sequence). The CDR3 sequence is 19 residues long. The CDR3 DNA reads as TGTGCCAGCAGCTTACCCCCCCGGGACCCGGCGTGGGACACAGATACGCAGTATTTT. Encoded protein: CASSLPPRDPAWDTDTQYF.

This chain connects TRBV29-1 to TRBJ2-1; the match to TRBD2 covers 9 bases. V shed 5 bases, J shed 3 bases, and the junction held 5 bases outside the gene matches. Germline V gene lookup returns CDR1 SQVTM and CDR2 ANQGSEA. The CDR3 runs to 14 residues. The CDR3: CSVNRLADYNEQFF. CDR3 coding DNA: TGCAGCGTTAATAGACTAGCGGACTACAATGAGCAGTTCTTC.

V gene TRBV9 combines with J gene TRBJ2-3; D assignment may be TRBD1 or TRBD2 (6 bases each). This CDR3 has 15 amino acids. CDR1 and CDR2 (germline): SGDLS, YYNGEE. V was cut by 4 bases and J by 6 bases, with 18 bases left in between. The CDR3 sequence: CASSPQSTGGDTQYF. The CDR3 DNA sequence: TGTGCCAGCAGCCCCCAGTCGACAGGAGGGGATACGCAGTATTTT. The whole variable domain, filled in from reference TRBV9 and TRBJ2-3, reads DSGVTQTPKHLITATGQRVTLRCSPRSGDLSVYWYQQSLDQGLQFLIQYYNGEERAKGNILERFSAQQFPDLHSELNLSSLELGDSALYFCASSPQSTGGDTQYFGPGTRLTVL.

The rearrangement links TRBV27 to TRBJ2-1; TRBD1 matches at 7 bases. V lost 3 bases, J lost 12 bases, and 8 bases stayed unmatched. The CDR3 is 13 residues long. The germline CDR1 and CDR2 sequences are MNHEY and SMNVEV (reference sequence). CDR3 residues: CASSFPGGFRQFF. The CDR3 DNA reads TGTGCCAGCAGTTTCCCAGGGGGTTTTCGGCAGTTCTTC.

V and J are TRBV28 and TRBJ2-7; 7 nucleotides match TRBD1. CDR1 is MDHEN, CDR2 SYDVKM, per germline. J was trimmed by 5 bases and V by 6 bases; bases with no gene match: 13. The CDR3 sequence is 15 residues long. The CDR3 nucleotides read TGTGCCAGCAGCCATCCTTCGACAGGGTTTCACGAGCAGTACTTC. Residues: CASSHPSTGFHEQYF.

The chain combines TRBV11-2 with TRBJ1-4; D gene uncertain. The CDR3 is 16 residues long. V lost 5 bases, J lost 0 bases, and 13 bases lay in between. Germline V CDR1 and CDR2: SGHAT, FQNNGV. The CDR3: CASSLFTVATNEKLFF. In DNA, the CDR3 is TGTGCCAGCAGCCTATTCACGGTTGCAACTAATGAAAAACTGTTTTTT.

The CDR3 region is CAISEGVNTEAFF. CDR3 bases: TGTGCCATCAGCGAAGGGGTGAACACTGAAGCTTTCTTT. The chain employs TRBV10-3 and TRBJ1-1; D possibly corresponds to TRBD1 (5 bases). With 6 bases removed from V and 0 bases from J, the gap between germline ends came to 8 bases. This CDR3 has 13 residues. Germline V CDR1 and CDR2: ENHRY, SYGVKD.

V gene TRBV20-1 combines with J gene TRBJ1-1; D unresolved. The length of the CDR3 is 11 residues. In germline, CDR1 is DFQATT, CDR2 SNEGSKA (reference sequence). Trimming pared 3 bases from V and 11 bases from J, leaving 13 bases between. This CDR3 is CSASHITGAFF. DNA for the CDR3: TGCAGTGCTAGCCACATTACTGGGGCTTTCTTT.

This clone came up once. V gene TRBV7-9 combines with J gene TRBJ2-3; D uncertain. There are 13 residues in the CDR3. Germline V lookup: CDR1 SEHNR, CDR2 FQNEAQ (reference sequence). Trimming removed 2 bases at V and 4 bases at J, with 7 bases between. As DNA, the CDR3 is TGTGCCAGCAGCTTATCCCTGGCAGATACGCAGTATTTT. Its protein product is CASSLSLADTQYF. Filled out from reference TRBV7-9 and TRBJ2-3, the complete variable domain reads DTGVSQNPRHKITKRGQNVTFRCDPISEHNRLYWYRQTLGQGPEFLTYFQNEAQLEKSRLLSDRFSAERPKGSFSTLEIQRTEQGDSAMYLCASSLSLADTQYFGPGTRLTVL.

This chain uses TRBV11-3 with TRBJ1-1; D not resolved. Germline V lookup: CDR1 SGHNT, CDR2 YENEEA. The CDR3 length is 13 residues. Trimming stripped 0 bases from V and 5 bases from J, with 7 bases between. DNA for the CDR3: TGTGCCAGCAGCTTAGAATGGGTTACTGAAGCTTTCTTT. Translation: CASSLEWVTEAFF. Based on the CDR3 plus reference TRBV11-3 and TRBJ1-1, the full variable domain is EAGVVQSPRYKIIEKKQPVAFWCNPISGHNTLYWYLQNLGQGPELLIRYENEEAVDDSQLPKDRFSAERLKGVDSTLKIQPAELGDSAVYLCASSLEWVTEAFFGQGTRLTVV.

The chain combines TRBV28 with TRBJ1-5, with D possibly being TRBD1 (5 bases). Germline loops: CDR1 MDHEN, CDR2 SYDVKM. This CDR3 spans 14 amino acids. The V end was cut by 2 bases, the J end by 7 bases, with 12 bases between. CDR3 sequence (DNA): TGTGCCAGCAGTTTAGGGGTGGGGACCCAGCCCCAGCATTTT. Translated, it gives CASSLGVGTQPQHF.